Presented here are 27 T cell receptor beta chains from one specimen sequenced in a study of human T cells and chemical hapten exposure. TCRdb fed the RACE reads into MiXCR, producing one record per CDR3 protein. The table has about 380,000 distinct CDR3 sequences, roughly 4.8% seen once. Time point reported: patch test 1, 2 weeks after DPC sensitization. Indicated treatment: therapeutic diphenylcyclopropenone sensitization with weekly scalp DPC. Sequencing was performed on whole blood, taken in connection with sensitization to the hapten diphenylcyclopropenone (DPC). All receptors derive from a woman in her forties or fifties with alopecia areata. Some clones in this sample may be carry-over from other donors' samples.

There are many counts of this clonotype. The chain links TRBV20-1 to TRBJ1-5; D unclear. Deletions cut 6 bases from V and 3 bases from J, with 15 bases between. CDR1 is DFQATT, CDR2 SNEGSKA, per germline (reference sequence). This CDR3 region has 14 residues. The CDR3 loop is CSAKKGFDNQPQHF. The CDR3 DNA sequence: TGCAGTGCCAAGAAAGGGTTCGACAATCAGCCCCAGCATTTT.

This clonotype came up many times. The chain employs TRBV9 and TRBJ2-3, with 8 nucleotides matching TRBD1. This CDR3 is 16 amino acids long. Trimming cost V 2 bases and J 5 bases; bases outside gene matches: 10. Germline loops: CDR1 SGDLS, CDR2 YYNGEE. CDR3 sequence: CASSVGHRGEVDTQYF. CDR3 nucleotides: TGTGCCAGCAGCGTTGGACACAGGGGGGAGGTAGATACGCAGTATTTT.

The rearrangement uses TRBV28 and TRBJ2-2, with a possible D match to TRBD1 (6 bases). Trimming removed 6 bases from V and 7 bases from J, with 12 bases in between. Germline CDR1 MDHEN, CDR2 SYDVKM. The CDR3 loop spans 13 amino acids. CDR3 residues: CASRQGSGGELFF. The CDR3 DNA is TGTGCCAGCAGGCAGGGGTCGGGCGGGGAGCTGTTTTTT.

This clonotype was seen more than once but under ten times. The rearrangement uses TRBV3-1 and TRBJ2-5, with D possibly being TRBD2 (6 bases). The germline V gene encodes CDR1 LGHDT and CDR2 YNNKEL (reference sequence). V was pared by 0 bases and J by 4 bases, with 15 bases between. This CDR3 region has 16 residues. CDR3 coding DNA: TGTGCCAGCAGCCAAGAGGGGATCGGGACTCGAGAGACCCAGTACTTC. This gives the protein CASSQEGIGTRETQYF.

In its sample, this clonotype was seen a few times. The chain joins TRBV5-1 to TRBJ2-5; 8 nucleotides align to TRBD1. Germline V gene data show CDR1 as SGHRS and CDR2 as YFSETQ. The V segment lost 1 base and the J segment 4 bases; nucleotides outside the gene matches: 6. This CDR3 region has 15 residues. CDR3 sequence: CASSLRTGSLETQYF. In DNA, the CDR3 is TGCGCCAGCAGCTTGCGGACAGGGAGTTTAGAGACCCAGTACTTC. Variable domain in full (rest from reference TRBV5-1 and TRBJ2-5): KAGVTQTPRYLIKTRGQQVTLSCSPISGHRSVSWYQQTPGQGLQFLFEYFSETQRNKGNFPGRFSGRQFSNSRSEMNVSTLELGDSALYLCASSLRTGSLETQYFGPGTRLLVL.

CDR3 loop: CASSPDGAYNSPLHF. CDR3 in DNA: TGTGCCAGCTCACCAGACGGCGCCTATAATTCACCCCTCCACTTT. The rearrangement joins TRBV18 to TRBJ1-6, with D unclear. CDR1 is KGHSH and CDR2 is LQKENI in the germline V gene. The CDR3 loop spans 15 amino acids. V was shortened by 2 bases and J by 2 bases, with 7 bases between the two germline ends.

This clonotype was seen ten or more times. The V gene is TRBV6-6, the J gene TRBJ2-5; D gene uncertain. The germline V gene has CDR1 MNHNY and CDR2 SVGAGI (reference sequence). Between the trimmed V and J ends, which lost 0 bases and 5 bases, there was a span of 13 bases. This CDR3 is 15 amino acids long. For the CDR3, the DNA is TGTGCCAGCAGTTACTCGAGGCCTGAAAAGGAGACCCAGTACTTC. It is translated as CASSYSRPEKETQYF.

Ten or more counts support this clonotype. This chain joins TRBV10-3 and TRBJ2-1; 9 nucleotides line up with TRBD2. The V gene's germline CDR1 is ENHRY and CDR2 SYGVKD. V shed 4 bases and J 4 bases; nucleotides not matched to a gene: 5. The CDR3 sequence is 15 residues long. The CDR3 protein is CAISVGAGGYNEQFF. CDR3 coding DNA: TGTGCCATCAGTGTCGGAGCGGGAGGTTACAATGAGCAGTTCTTC.

This clonotype has more than one count but fewer than ten. This chain connects TRBV4-1 to TRBJ2-5, with 7 bases matching TRBD2. The trim removed 1 base at V and 5 bases at J, leaving 7 bases unmatched. The length of the CDR3 is 15 residues. Looked up from germline, CDR1 is MGHRA and CDR2 is YSYEKL. The DNA for the CDR3 is TGCGCCAGCAGCCAAGGGGGAGGGCCCGGGGAGACCCAGTACTTC. Amino acids: CASSQGGGPGETQYF.

This clonotype was counted ten times or more. The V and J genes are TRBV5-5 and TRBJ2-7; 8 bases match TRBD1. CDR1 and CDR2 (germline): SGHKS, YYEKEE (reference sequence). Losses at the gene ends were 4 bases for V and 9 bases for J; bases not matched to a gene: 3. The CDR3 has 11 residues. DNA for the CDR3: TGTGCCAGCAGCATCGACAGGGGGCAGTACTTC. Translating it yields CASSIDRGQYF.

The chain links TRBV12-3 or TRBV12-4 to TRBJ1-5; 7 nucleotides align to TRBD1. J gave up 0 bases and V 6 bases, and 2 bases lay outside the gene matches. The CDR3 is made up of 14 amino acids. CDR3 sequence: CASRPGGSNQPQHF. As DNA, the CDR3 is TGTGCCAGCAGACCAGGGGGTAGCAATCAGCCCCAGCATTTT.

This clonotype was seen ten or more times. The chain employs TRBV10-3 and TRBJ1-6; D perhaps matches TRBD1 (5 bases). Trimming stripped 10 bases from V and 0 bases from J, with 16 bases between. CDR3 length equals 16 residues. Germline V gene lookup returns CDR1 ENHRY and CDR2 SYGVKD. In DNA form, the CDR3 reads TGTGCCACTTATAGGGGTGGCAGCTCCTATAATTCACCCCTCCACTTT. Translation gives CATYRGGSSYNSPLHF.

The chain employs TRBV4-2 and TRBJ2-3, with 7 nucleotides matching TRBD2. Germline V gene lookup returns CDR1 LGHNA and CDR2 YNFKEQ. There are 18 residues in the CDR3. The trim removed 0 bases at V and 2 bases at J, leaving 11 bases unmatched. CDR3 bases: TGTGCCAGCAGCCAAGACTATGATCTGGCGGGGGTCACAGATACGCAGTATTTT. It translates to CASSQDYDLAGVTDTQYF.

The chain recombines TRBV6-2 or TRBV6-3 with TRBJ2-4; 11 bases map to TRBD2. V shed 4 bases and J 8 bases; nucleotides not matched to a gene: 4. The CDR3 runs to 14 residues. Per germline, CDR1 MNHEY and CDR2 SVGEGT. CDR3 sequence (DNA): TGTGCCAGCAGTTCACTAGCGGGAGAGGACATTCAGTACTTC. This translates into CASSSLAGEDIQYF.

Many counts were recorded for this clonotype. The rearrangement links TRBV5-1 to TRBJ2-7, with D maybe TRBD1 (6 bases). Trimming took off 3 bases at V and 0 bases at J, with 10 bases between the two ends. The CDR3 runs to 14 residues. Germline-derived CDR1 and CDR2 are SGHRS and YFSETQ. The CDR3 nucleotides are TGCGCCAGCAGCTACCGGGACAACTCCTACGAGCAGTACTTC. The encoded protein is CASSYRDNSYEQYF.

This clonotype was seen many times. V usage is TRBV28 and J usage is TRBJ1-2; D not resolved. Germline V CDR1 and CDR2: MDHEN, SYDVKM. The V end lost 2 bases, the J end lost 5 bases, and 6 bases lay between the germline ends. The CDR3 sequence is 12 residues long. The CDR3 DNA reads as TGTGCCAGCAGTTTAACGGATTATGGCTACACCTTC. It yields the protein CASSLTDYGYTF.

On this clonotype: A much larger clone is a single base away; this may be a read error. V gene TRBV13 combines with J gene TRBJ1-4, with 10 bases identical to TRBD1. The germline V gene has CDR1 PRHDT and CDR2 FYEKMQ (reference sequence). The CDR3 spans 13 residues. Here the CDR3 reads CASGDRGIEKLSF. DNA of the CDR3: TGTGCCAGCGGGGACAGGGGTATTGAAAAACTGTCTTTT.

The table lists this clonotype with many counts. The rearrangement uses TRBV6-6 and TRBJ2-1; D gene unclear. The V end lost 0 bases, the J end lost 15 bases, and 15 bases lay between the germline ends. CDR1 and CDR2 (germline): MNHNY, SVGAGI (reference sequence). This CDR3 contains 13 residues. The chain's CDR3 is CASSYSAGFKGFF. CDR3 sequence (DNA): TGTGCCAGCAGTTACTCCGCAGGCTTTAAGGGGTTCTTC.

This clonotype has only a few counts. The V gene is TRBV28, the J gene TRBJ2-7, with 12 nucleotides matching TRBD1. There are 19 residues in the CDR3. J lost 3 bases, V lost 6 bases, and 18 bases had no gene match. Germline-derived CDR1 and CDR2 are MDHEN and SYDVKM. The CDR3 region has the DNA TGTGCCAGCAGCGCAACGGCGGGACAGGGGGCAAAGTTGGGCTACGAGCAGTACTTC. It translates to CASSATAGQGAKLGYEQYF.

This clonotype was observed a handful of times. V usage is TRBV5-1 and J usage is TRBJ2-5; D gene unclear. CDR3 length: 14 amino acids. V lost 1 base and J lost 4, with 11 bases in between. Germline CDR1 and CDR2: SGHRS and YFSETQ. The DNA of the CDR3 is TGCGCCAGCAGCTTGCTCCGCAGCCTAGAGACCCAGTACTTC. Its protein product is CASSLLRSLETQYF. The full variable domain, with the rest looked up from reference TRBV5-1 and TRBJ2-5, is KAGVTQTPRYLIKTRGQQVTLSCSPISGHRSVSWYQQTPGQGLQFLFEYFSETQRNKGNFPGRFSGRQFSNSRSEMNVSTLELGDSALYLCASSLLRSLETQYFGPGTRLLVL.

This clonotype has ten or more counts. The chain uses TRBV11-3 and TRBJ1-1, with D uncertain. Germline assignment: CDR1 SGHNT and CDR2 YENEEA. V shed 2 bases and J shed 1 base, with 5 bases lying between them. The length of the CDR3 is 13 residues. CDR3 DNA sequence: TGTGCCAGCAGCTTAAAAGGGAACACTGAAGCTTTCTTT. This sequence encodes CASSLKGNTEAFF.

This clonotype was counted a few times. Written as DNA, the CDR3 is TGTGCCTGGAGTAGAGAGACAGGGGAACGCGAGACCCAGTACTTC. It translates to CAWSRETGERETQYF. V and J are TRBV30 and TRBJ2-5; 8 bases are shared with TRBD1. Germline lookup yields CDR1 GTSNPN and CDR2 SVGIG (reference sequence). The CDR3 is 15 residues long. J was trimmed by 5 bases and V by 2 bases; bases with no gene match: 10.

The chain employs TRBV20-1 and TRBJ2-1; D gene unclear. V was shortened by 0 bases and J by 10 bases, with 7 bases between the two germline ends. CDR3 length equals 11 residues. Per germline, CDR1 DFQATT and CDR2 SNEGSKA (reference sequence). The CDR3 is CSARDLGEQFF. CDR3 coding DNA: TGCAGTGCTAGAGATCTCGGAGAGCAGTTCTTC.

The CDR3 DNA reads as TGTGCCAGCAGCCAGGGACAGGAGTCGGATGGCTACACCTTC. This encodes CASSQGQESDGYTF. This sequence joins TRBV6-6 and TRBJ1-2; TRBD1 agrees at 8 bases. V trimming: 6 bases; J trimming: 6 bases; junction bases outside the gene matches: 9. CDR3 length: 14 residues. CDR1 and CDR2 (germline): MNHNY, SVGAGI (reference sequence).

A remark on this clonotype: At one boundary the junction diverges from the germline segment, which might be a read error. This chain uses TRBV13 with TRBJ2-1; 7 positions agree with TRBD1. The CDR3 spans 13 residues. Germline V gene data show CDR1 as PRHDT and CDR2 as FYEKMQ (reference sequence). CDR3: CAGSSPTGLEQFF. CDR3 bases: TGTGCCGGCAGCTCGCCGACAGGGCTTGAGCAGTTCTTC.

The sample holds many counts of this clonotype. The V and J genes are TRBV20-1 and TRBJ2-4; perhaps TRBD2 as D (7 bases). CDR3 size: 15 residues. The V end was cut by 6 bases, the J end by 1 base, with 16 bases between. Germline assignment: CDR1 DFQATT and CDR2 SNEGSKA (reference sequence). CDR3 bases: TGCAGTGCCTTGAAGGAGGGGGGGGCCAAAAACATTCAGTACTTC. Its translation: CSALKEGGAKNIQYF.

This clonotype was counted at least ten times. The chain combines TRBV27 with TRBJ2-5, with D possibly being TRBD1 (6 bases). V dropped 6 bases and J dropped 2 bases, with 10 bases sitting between them. Per the germline V gene, CDR1 is MNHEY and CDR2 is SMNVEV (reference sequence). This CDR3 is built from 13 residues. CDR3 in amino acids: CASRGATQETQYF. In DNA, the CDR3 is TGTGCCAGCAGGGGGGCGACACAAGAGACCCAGTACTTC.